The rows below give T cell receptor beta chains drawn from one sample of a study of T cell responses to AZD1222 COVID-19 vaccine. TCRdb's copy holds only in-frame clones and misses some; the assay was immunoSEQ multiplex PCR. The data show roughly 170,000 clones, about nine tenths seen once. The sequencing here drew on peripheral blood, taken on day 0 of AZD1222 vaccination. Receptors were obtained from an adult in good health. Both conserved end residues are part of each CDR3. The order of the fields is J gene, V gene, D gene, CDR3 DNA, CDR3 protein. D genes are given only for firm matches.

J: TRBJ2-1; V: TRBV7-9; D: -; DNA: TGTGCCAGCAGCGACCTGCTCGGGCAGTTCTTC; CDR3: CASSDLLGQFF
J: TRBJ1-5; V: TRBV21-1; D: -; DNA: TGTGCCAGCAGCAAAGGCGGGAAACAGGGGGCGGCCAATCAGCCCCAGCATTTT; CDR3: CASSKGGKQGAANQPQHF
J: TRBJ2-4; V: TRBV6-2/TRBV6-3; D: -; DNA: TGTGCCAGCAGTTTAGGGACAGCCAAAAACATTCAGTACTTC; CDR3: CASSLGTAKNIQYF
J: TRBJ1-6; V: TRBV6-5; D: TRBD1; DNA: TGTGCCAGCACCCAGGGGGGAAACAGGTCACCCCTCCACTTT; CDR3: CASTQGGNRSPLHF
J: TRBJ1-5; V: TRBV19; D: -; DNA: TGTGCCAGTAGTATAGTTCACAATCAGCCCCAGCATTTT; CDR3: CASSIVHNQPQHF
J: TRBJ1-2; V: TRBV6-4; D: -; DNA: TGTGCCAGTCCGAACAATTGGGGATCTAACTATGGCTACACCTTC; CDR3: CASPNNWGSNYGYTF
J: TRBJ2-2; V: TRBV24-1; D: -; DNA: TGTGCCACCAGTGATTCCAGGGGGGCGCCCACCGGGGAGCTGTTTTTT; CDR3: CATSDSRGAPTGELFF
J: TRBJ2-2; V: TRBV2; D: -; DNA: TGTGCCAGCAGTGACAGGGTAGGCCCCGGGGAGCTGTTTTTT; CDR3: CASSDRVGPGELFF
J: TRBJ2-3; V: TRBV5-5; D: -; DNA: TGTGCCAGCTCCTACGGCCCAGATACGCAGTATTTT; CDR3: CASSYGPDTQYF
J: TRBJ1-2; V: TRBV9; D: TRBD1; DNA: TGTGCCAGCAGCCCAGGACAGGTCGGCTACACCTTC; CDR3: CASSPGQVGYTF
J: TRBJ1-5; V: TRBV6-1; D: TRBD1; DNA: TGTGCCAGCAGTGACCAGGGGGTCGGTCAGCCCCAGCATTTT; CDR3: CASSDQGVGQPQHF
J: TRBJ1-2; V: TRBV6-5; D: -; DNA: TGTGCCAGCAGTTACTCATGGAGGAACTATGGCTACACCTTC; CDR3: CASSYSWRNYGYTF
J: TRBJ2-7; V: TRBV15; D: -; DNA: TGTGCCACCCAGACTGAGTACGAGCAGTACTTC; CDR3: CATQTEYEQYF
J: TRBJ1-1; V: TRBV27; D: -; DNA: TGTGCCAGCAGTTTACGAAGTATTTTTTCGAACACTGAAGCTTTCTTT; CDR3: CASSLRSIFSNTEAFF
J: TRBJ2-1; V: TRBV4-1; D: -; DNA: TGCGCCAGCAGCCTGACCGGGATTCAGCAGTTCTTC; CDR3: CASSLTGIQQFF
J: TRBJ2-7; V: TRBV3-1/TRBV3-2; D: TRBD1; DNA: TGTGCCAGCAGCCAAGATGGGGACAGGCCCTACGAGCAGTACTTC; CDR3: CASSQDGDRPYEQYF
J: TRBJ1-5; V: TRBV2; D: TRBD1; DNA: TGTGCCAGCAGTTTACCAGGGGGCAGTAATCAGCCCCAGCATTTT; CDR3: CASSLPGGSNQPQHF